A selection of T cell receptor beta chains follows, all from one sample in a study of T cells in Graves' hyperthyroidism and ophthalmopathy. Each CDR3 protein gets one entry after TCRdb re-called the multiplex PCR reads with MiXCR. This sample carries under 600,000 distinct CDR3 sequences, approximately 15% of them seen once, and the ten largest clones take more than 3%. Sequenced input: blood. Receptors were obtained from a woman aged 40 to 55 with Graves' ophthalmopathy. CDR3s include the opening cysteine and the closing phenylalanine or tryptophan. D genes are given only for firm matches. Only some rows state a clone size, as once, few, many or a class for expanded clones.

TRBJ2-7 | TRBV6-1 | . | many | TGTGCCAGCAGTGGGGCCGGGTACTCCTACGAGCAGTACTTC | CASSGAGYSYEQYF
TRBJ2-3 | TRBV7-8 | . | . | TGTGCCAGCAGCTTAACTAGTATGGGCACAGATACGCAGTATTTT | CASSLTSMGTDTQYF
TRBJ2-1 | TRBV28 | TRBD2 | . | TGTGCCAGCAGGCTGACTAGCGGGAGTTCGAGGTCCTACAATGAGCAGTTCTTC | CASRLTSGSSRSYNEQFF
TRBJ2-3 | TRBV5-1 | . | many | TGCGCCAGCAGCCGGGATTGGGATACGCAGTATTTT | CASSRDWDTQYF
TRBJ2-7 | TRBV20-1 | TRBD2 | . | TGCAGTGCTAGTAGCGGGGGTACCTACGAGCAGTACTTC | CSASSGGTYEQYF
TRBJ2-7 | TRBV18 | TRBD1 | few | TGTGCCAGCTCACCAGGGACAGGGGAACACTACGAGCAGTACTTC | CASSPGTGEHYEQYF
TRBJ1-2 | TRBV7-9 | TRBD1 | once | TGTGCCAGCAGCCCTATCCCGCCGGACAGGGACTCTTACGGCTACACCTTC | CASSPIPPDRDSYGYTF
TRBJ1-6 | TRBV20-1 | . | few | TGCAGTGCTAGAGATCTAAAAGGTGAAGGGACCCCCTATAATTCACCCCTCCACTTT | CSARDLKGEGTPYNSPLHF
TRBJ2-7 | TRBV15 | . | . | TGTGCCACCAGCAGAGATAAAGGGTCAGGCGAGCAGTACTTC | CATSRDKGSGEQYF
TRBJ2-5 | TRBV28 | TRBD1 | many | TGTGCCAGCAGGGGGGACAGAGAGACCCAGTACTTC | CASRGDRETQYF
TRBJ2-3 | TRBV7-2 | . | many | TGTGCCAGCAGCTTGCAAACAGGCGGGCGGGGCGATACGCAGTATTTT | CASSLQTGGRGDTQYF
TRBJ2-1 | TRBV11-1 | . | many | TGTGCCAGCAGCGGAACAGGTTTCAATGAGCAGTTCTTC | CASSGTGFNEQFF
TRBJ2-1 | TRBV4-2 | . | . | TGTGCCAGCAGCCAAGAGGGGGAGCGCGGGGAGCAGTTCTTC | CASSQEGERGEQFF
TRBJ2-3 | TRBV19 | . | . | TGTGCCAGTAGTATGGCGCTAGCGGATACGCAGTATTTT | CASSMALADTQYF
TRBJ2-7 | TRBV2 | TRBD2 | many | TGTGCCAGCAGGGAACCTCGCGGGGTAGCGGGAGCGACCACCTCTTACGAGCAGTACTTC | CASREPRGVAGATTSYEQYF
TRBJ2-7 | TRBV5-1 | . | many | TGCGCCAGCAGCTTGGCCCCCGGGAGCTCCTACGAGCAGTACTTC | CASSLAPGSSYEQYF
TRBJ1-1 | TRBV29-1 | . | . | TGCAGCGTTGAGGGGCCTCGAGGGGGTTTGAGAACTGAAGCTTTCTTT | CSVEGPRGGLRTEAFF
TRBJ2-7 | TRBV13 | . | . | TGTGCCAGCAGCTTCTTTGCGGGGGCCTACTACGAGCAGTACTTC | CASSFFAGAYYEQYF
TRBJ2-7 | TRBV3-1 | TRBD2 | . | TGTGCCAGCAGCCTAGTAGCGGGAGACTACGAGCAGTACTTC | CASSLVAGDYEQYF
TRBJ2-3 | TRBV5-8 | TRBD1 | few | TGTGCCAGCATCCGACAGGGGGCTTGGGCAGATACGCAGTATTTT | CASIRQGAWADTQYF
TRBJ2-6 | TRBV9 | . | few | TGTGCCAGCAGCGGAAGACAGGTTTCTGGGGCCAACGTCCTGACTTTC | CASSGRQVSGANVLTF
TRBJ2-2 | TRBV3-1 | TRBD2 | many | TGTGCCAGCAGTCCATTAGCGGGCGACACCGGGGAGCTGTTTTTT | CASSPLAGDTGELFF